The next 18 T cell receptor beta chains were all read from a single sample in a study of cytomegalovirus exposure and HLA in healthy donors (dated by TCRdb to 2015 to 2018). Preparation of the library involved the immunoSEQ multiplex PCR assay. For the multiplex PCR, a mixture combining 60 forward primers for TCR Vbeta segments and 13 reverse primers for TCR Jbeta segments was used. TCRdb limited this immuneACCESS table to in-frame rearrangements with V and J called. A share of clones is missing; checked studies link under half to unresolved V genes, and the rest is unexplained. Here the sample has some 120,000 clones; around four fifths occur a single time. The ten largest make up under 1.2% of the sample. The sample comprised PBMCs. The receptors come from a human donor in good health.

The DNA for the CDR3 is TGTGCCAGCTCGGGCGGGGGGTACAATGAGCAGTTCTTC. It is translated as CASSGGGYNEQFF. The chain carries TRBV13 and TRBJ2-1; the match to TRBD2 covers 8 bases. Per germline, CDR1 PRHDT and CDR2 FYEKMQ (reference sequence). The CDR3 runs to 13 residues. V shed 8 bases and J 4 bases; nucleotides not matched to a gene: 4.

The genes are TRBV28 and TRBJ2-7; 9 nucleotides line up with TRBD2. The CDR3 spans 14 residues. In germline, CDR1 is MDHEN, CDR2 SYDVKM. V lost 6 bases to trimming and J lost 2 bases; unmatched junction nucleotides: 5. CDR3: CASRPGLAPYEQYF. The DNA of the CDR3 is TGTGCCAGCAGACCGGGACTAGCCCCCTACGAGCAGTACTTC.

The gene calls are TRBV7-6 and TRBJ2-5; the D gene is possibly TRBD1 (6 bases). The CDR3 has 13 residues. Germline CDR1 reads SGHVS; CDR2 reads FNYEAQ. The ends were cut back, 4 bases at V and 3 bases at J, with 9 bases in the middle. The CDR3 DNA follows: TGTGCCAGCAGCTCCGGACAGAAAGAGACCCAGTACTTC. Amino acid sequence: CASSSGQKETQYF.

The CDR3 DNA follows: TGTGCCAGCAGCACCGGGACTAGTGGGACCTTAGTTATGTACAATGAGCAGTTCTTC. Its translation: CASSTGTSGTLVMYNEQFF. This chain connects TRBV27 to TRBJ2-1; 8 nucleotides line up with TRBD2. J lost 4 bases, V lost 6 bases, and 20 bases had no gene match. Germline V lookup: CDR1 MNHEY, CDR2 SMNVEV (reference sequence). The CDR3 contains 19 residues.

The CDR3, as DNA: TGTGCCATCAGTCAAATAGACAGCTCCTATGGCTACACCTTC. Protein: CAISQIDSSYGYTF. This chain links TRBV10-3 with TRBJ1-2, with D tentatively TRBD1 (5 bases). CDR1 and CDR2 from the germline V gene are ENHRY and SYGVKD. V lost 5 bases, J lost 4 bases, and 14 bases lay in between. CDR3 size: 14 residues.

As regards this clone: At one end the junction does not follow the germline gene, possibly because of a read error. The chain uses TRBV5-1 and TRBJ1-2, with a tentative D call TRBD1 (6 bases). This CDR3 contains 13 residues. Germline CDR1 and CDR2: SGHRS and YFSETQ. In nucleotides, the CDR3 is TGTGCCAGCAGCCTTGGGGGGGCGGGATTCTACACCTTC. Its translation: CASSLGGAGFYTF.

This chain connects TRBV25-1 to TRBJ2-3, with TRBD1 as a possible D gene (6 bases). Trimming shortened V by 1 base and J by 2 bases, and 16 bases separated the two germline ends. Germline lookup yields CDR1 MGHDK and CDR2 SYGVNS. The CDR3 is 17 amino acids. The CDR3 protein is CASSEFWTEEYTDTQYF. CDR3 DNA sequence: TGTGCCAGCAGTGAATTCTGGACAGAGGAATACACAGATACGCAGTATTTT.

The V gene is TRBV6-5, the J gene TRBJ2-7; tentative D call: TRBD2 (5 bases). Germline CDR1 MNHEY, CDR2 SVGAGI. The CDR3 has 13 amino acids. This CDR3 reads CGSAARETYEQYF. As DNA, the CDR3 is TGTGGTTCGGCGGCTCGGGAAACTTACGAGCAGTACTTC.

This CDR3 reads CASSIEWPTGANVLTF. The CDR3 coding sequence is TGTGCCAGTAGTATAGAGTGGCCGACTGGGGCCAACGTCCTGACTTTC. This chain connects TRBV19 to TRBJ2-6, with D unresolved. The CDR3 totals 16 residues. The germline CDR1 and CDR2 sequences are LNHDA and SQIVND (reference sequence). V shed 0 bases and J shed 2 bases, with 8 bases lying between them.

A word on this clone: One junction end disagrees with the germline gene, perhaps due to a read error. The chain is built from TRBV7-7 and TRBJ1-3; D remains ambiguous. From germline, CDR1 is SSHAT and CDR2 FNYEAQ (reference sequence). This CDR3 is built from 14 residues. The CDR3 region is CKVSREFAGNTIYF. Here the CDR3 DNA reads TGCAAAGTTAGCCGGGAATTTGCTGGAAACACCATATATTTT.

V is TRBV7-9 and J is TRBJ2-3, with no clear D. The CDR3 extends over 13 amino acids. V dropped 5 bases and J dropped 2 bases, with 8 bases sitting between them. Germline CDR1 reads SEHNR; CDR2 reads FQNEAQ (reference sequence). In DNA form, the CDR3 reads TGTGCCAGCAGCAACCAGAACACAGATACGCAGTATTTT. It codes for CASSNQNTDTQYF.

The V gene is TRBV19, the J gene TRBJ2-5; TRBD1 matches 8 bases. This CDR3 is built from 14 residues. Germline CDR1 is LNHDA and CDR2 is SQIVND (reference sequence). With 7 bases clipped from V and 1 base from J, the junction kept 5 bases outside the gene matches. The CDR3 sequence is CASKGQGLQETQYF. CDR3 coding DNA: TGTGCCAGTAAAGGACAGGGCCTCCAAGAGACCCAGTACTTC.

Only one count was recorded for this clone. The chain employs TRBV5-1 and TRBJ1-5; TRBD1 aligns across 7 bases. The ends lost 1 base at V and 7 bases at J; junction bases unmatched: 2. This CDR3 is 13 amino acids long. Germline V CDR1 and CDR2: SGHRS, YFSETQ. The CDR3 here is CASSLTGAQPQHF. The CDR3 nucleotides are TGCGCCAGCAGCTTGACAGGGGCCCAGCCCCAGCATTTT.

The chain combines TRBV5-1 with TRBJ2-3, with D tentatively TRBD1 (6 bases). Germline CDR1 reads SGHRS; CDR2 reads YFSETQ. V was trimmed by 2 bases and J by 5 bases, leaving 12 bases between them. There are 14 residues in the CDR3. CDR3 amino acids: CASSLGGKGDTQYF. CDR3 coding DNA: TGCGCCAGCAGCTTAGGGGGAAAGGGAGATACGCAGTATTTT.

The CDR3 bases are TGTGCCAGTAGTACCCGATTCGGACAGGGGTCATATAGCAATCAGCCCCAGCATTTT. This translates into CASSTRFGQGSYSNQPQHF. V and J are TRBV19 and TRBJ1-5; 9 bases agree with TRBD1. CDR3 length: 19 amino acids. V was pared by 4 bases and J by 0 bases, with 13 bases of the junction left unmatched. Germline V gene data show CDR1 as LNHDA and CDR2 as SQIVND (reference sequence).

The chain joins TRBV5-4 to TRBJ2-5; D gene unclear. Germline V gives CDR1 SGHNT, CDR2 YYREEE (reference sequence). V lost 1 base to trimming and J lost 4 bases, with 11 bases between them. The CDR3 contains 14 residues. CDR3 coding DNA: TGTGCCAGCAGCTTGAGCGTTGCTGCAGAGACCCAGTACTTC. It yields the protein CASSLSVAAETQYF.

The chain links TRBV27 to TRBJ1-2; tentatively, D is TRBD1 (6 bases). Trimming removed 8 bases at V and 8 bases at J, with 18 bases between. This CDR3 region has 13 residues. Germline CDR1 reads MNHEY; CDR2 reads SMNVEV (reference sequence). The CDR3 nucleotides are TGTGCCAGCTCAAAGGGGGAGTCGGGGGGCTACACCTTC. Protein sequence: CASSKGESGGYTF.

The sample holds a few counts of this clone. V and J are TRBV7-3 and TRBJ2-2, with D perhaps matching TRBD1 (6 bases). Germline CDR1 SGHTA, CDR2 FQGTGA. V was clipped by 5 bases and J by 1 base, with 11 bases between them. The CDR3 is made up of 15 amino acids. CDR3 sequence reads: CASSLQGRNTGELFF. In DNA form, the CDR3 reads TGTGCCAGCAGCCTACAGGGTCGGAACACCGGGGAGCTGTTTTTT.